The clone carrying this TCR beta chain occurred a few times. The antigen remains undetermined. TCR beta CDR3 region amplification was performed from RNA transcripts. The HTBI primer set drove a first-round RT-PCR of the TCR CDR3. TCRdb recomputed calls from the multiplex PCR reads with MiXCR, one row per CDR3 protein. Here the sample spans around 300,000 distinct CDR3 sequences, approximately 14% being singletons. The data were taken from a study of T cells in Graves' hyperthyroidism and ophthalmopathy. Across the whole study: Specimen type is peripheral blood, collected at initial diagnosis prior to any treatment. Regarding the study as a whole: In validation, the model predicted ophthalmopathy. These predictions came a median about 6.5 months before onset.

Investigators excluded patients with uncontrolled infection, other autoimmune disease, pregnancy or lactation. The germline gives CDR1 MNHEY, CDR2 SVGAGI. This CDR3 has 13 amino acids. V was pared by 2 bases and J by 6 bases, with 8 bases between. The chain recombines TRBV6-5 with TRBJ1-5, with a possible D match to TRBD1 (5 bases). This receptor was obtained from a woman aged 25 to 39 with Graves' hyperthyroidism. The source material was blood. Here the CDR3 reads CASSYQGRQPQHF. The CDR3 DNA reads as TGTGCCAGCAGTTACCAGGGCCGTCAGCCCCAGCATTTT.